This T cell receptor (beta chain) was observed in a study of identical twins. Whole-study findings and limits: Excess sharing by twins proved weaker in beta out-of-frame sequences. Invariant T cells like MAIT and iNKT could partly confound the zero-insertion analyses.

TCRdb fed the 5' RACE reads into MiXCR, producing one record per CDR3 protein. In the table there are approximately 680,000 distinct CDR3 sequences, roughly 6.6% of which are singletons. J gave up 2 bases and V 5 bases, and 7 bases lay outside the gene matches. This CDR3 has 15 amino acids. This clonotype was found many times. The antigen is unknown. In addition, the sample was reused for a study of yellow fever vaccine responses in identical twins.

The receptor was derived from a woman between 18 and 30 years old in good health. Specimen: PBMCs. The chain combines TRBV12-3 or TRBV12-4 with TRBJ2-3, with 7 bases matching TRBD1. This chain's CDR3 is CASSAATGFTDTQYF. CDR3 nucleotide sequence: TGTGCCAGCAGTGCCGCGACAGGGTTCACAGATACGCAGTATTTT.